The entry below gives a single TCR beta chain sequence along with its context. Its matching antigen is unknown. Clones were read by immunoSEQ multiplex PCR, and TCRdb kept only the in-frame ones, dropping some. Among some 2,500,000 clones, approximately 94% were seen once, and the ten largest hold approximately 0.35%. Germline V gene data show CDR1 as LNHDA and CDR2 as SQIVND (reference sequence). The CDR3 length is 16 residues. The trim removed 1 base at V and 5 bases at J, leaving 6 bases unmatched. The source of the sample is a study of shared clonotypes between healthy human individuals. Study-wide background: Per-donor plates numbered three CD4 naive, three CD4 memory, two CD8 naive and one CD8 memory. Study-level points and caveats: Naive CD4 clonotypes were shared across a few donors at roughly 5%. Donors were few, which limited the genetic and exposure-history diversity represented.

The rearrangement joins TRBV19 to TRBJ2-1, with 9 bases lining up with TRBD2. The sequenced material came from naive CD4+ T cells from PBMCs. The subset was: CD45RA+ positively selected. This TCR was sampled from a man in his late teens or twenties in good health. Some clones in this sample may be carry-over from other donors' samples. The CDR3 nucleotides are TGTGCCAGTAGTATAGCCCTAGCGGGAACCAACAATGAGCAGTTCTTC. Translated, it gives CASSIALAGTNNEQFF.